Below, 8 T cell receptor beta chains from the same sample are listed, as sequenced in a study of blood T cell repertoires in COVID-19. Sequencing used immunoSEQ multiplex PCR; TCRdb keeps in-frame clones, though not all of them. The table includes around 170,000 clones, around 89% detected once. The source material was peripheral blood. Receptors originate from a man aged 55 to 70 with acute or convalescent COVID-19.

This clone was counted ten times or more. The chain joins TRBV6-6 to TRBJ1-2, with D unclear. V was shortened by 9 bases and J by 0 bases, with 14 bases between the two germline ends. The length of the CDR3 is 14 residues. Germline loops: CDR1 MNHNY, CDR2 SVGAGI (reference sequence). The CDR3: CASGAADTNYGYTF. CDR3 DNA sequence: TGTGCCAGTGGCGCAGCAGACACTAACTATGGCTACACCTTC.

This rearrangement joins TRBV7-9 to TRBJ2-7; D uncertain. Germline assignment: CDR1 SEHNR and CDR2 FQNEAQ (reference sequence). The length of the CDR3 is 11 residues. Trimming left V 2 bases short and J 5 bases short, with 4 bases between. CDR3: CASSLSDEQYF. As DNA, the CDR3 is TGTGCCAGCAGCTTATCGGACGAGCAGTACTTC.

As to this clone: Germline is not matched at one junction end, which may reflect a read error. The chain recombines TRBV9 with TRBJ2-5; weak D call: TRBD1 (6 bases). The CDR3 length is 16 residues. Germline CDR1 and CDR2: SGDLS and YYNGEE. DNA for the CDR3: TGTGCCAGCAGCGCCTCACAGGGCAGCCTAGGAGAGGCCCAGTACTTC. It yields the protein CASSASQGSLGEAQYF.

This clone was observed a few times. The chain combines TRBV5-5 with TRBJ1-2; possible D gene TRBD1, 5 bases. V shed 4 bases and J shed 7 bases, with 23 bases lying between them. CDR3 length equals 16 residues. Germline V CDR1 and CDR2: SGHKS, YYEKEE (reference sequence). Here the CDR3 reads CASSPLQGLTTGGYTF. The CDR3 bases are TGTGCCAGCAGCCCCCTCCAGGGACTAACTACCGGTGGCTACACCTTC.

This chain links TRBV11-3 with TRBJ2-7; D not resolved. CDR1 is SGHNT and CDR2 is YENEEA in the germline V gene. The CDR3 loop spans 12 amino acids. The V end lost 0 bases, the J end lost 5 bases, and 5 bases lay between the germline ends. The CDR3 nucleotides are TGTGCCAGCAGCTTAGATGGAGACGAGCAGTACTTC. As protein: CASSLDGDEQYF.

The CDR3 sequence is CASGLALLQGPEAFF. The CDR3 DNA follows: TGTGCTAGTGGTTTGGCCCTGTTACAGGGTCCTGAAGCTTTCTTT. The chain employs TRBV12-5 and TRBJ1-1; possibly TRBD1 for D (6 bases). V lost 1 base and J 6 bases, leaving 15 bases between the germline ends. From germline, CDR1 is LGHNT and CDR2 FRNRAP. This CDR3 region has 15 residues.

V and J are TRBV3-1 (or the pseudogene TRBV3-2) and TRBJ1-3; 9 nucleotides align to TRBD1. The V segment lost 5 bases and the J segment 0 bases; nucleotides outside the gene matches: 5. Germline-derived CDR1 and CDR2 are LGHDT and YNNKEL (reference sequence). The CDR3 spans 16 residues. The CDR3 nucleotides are TGTGCCAGCAGCGCCCCGGGACAGGGCTCTGGAAACACCATATATTTT. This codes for CASSAPGQGSGNTIYF.

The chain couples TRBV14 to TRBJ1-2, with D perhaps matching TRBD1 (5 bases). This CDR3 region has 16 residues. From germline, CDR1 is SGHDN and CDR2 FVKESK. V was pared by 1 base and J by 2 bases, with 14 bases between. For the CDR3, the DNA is TGTGCCAGCAGCCAAGGCCAGGGATATCTCAACTATGGCTACACCTTC. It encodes CASSQGQGYLNYGYTF. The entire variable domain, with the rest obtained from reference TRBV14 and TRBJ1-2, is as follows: EAGVTQFPSHSVIEKGQTVTLRCDPISGHDNLYWYRRVMGKEIKFLLHFVKESKQDESGMPNNRFLAERTGGTYSTLKVQPAELEDSGVYFCASSQGQGYLNYGYTFGSGTRLTVV.